The sequence of this T cell receptor beta chain was determined in a study of T-cell memory formation after mild COVID-19. Study summary: Clusters of TCRs were largely donor specific. Whole-study results and caveats: There was no confirmation that second-wave clones peaking on day 37 were SARS-CoV-2 specific. Prior to infection, memory already included some responding clones, suggesting cross-reactive memory joined.

Germline-derived CDR1 and CDR2 are SGDLS and YYNGEE. The CDR3 length is 15 residues. The V gene lost 3 bases and the J gene lost 4 bases, with 17 bases spanning the gap. This clonotype appeared a few times. The antigen remains undetermined. Constant-segment primers and 5'RACE yielded cDNA libraries for TCR alpha and TCR beta, each carrying sample barcodes and UMIs. TCRdb redid the calling of the 5' RACE reads with MiXCR, one entry per CDR3 protein. The sample carries 150,000 or so distinct CDR3 sequences, more than 14% recorded once. The V call is TRBV9, the J call TRBJ2-7; a possible D gene is TRBD2 (6 bases). This TCR came from an adult woman who had mild COVID-19 (a few samples of this study predate the infection). Cell type and time point are not known. The sample was PBMCs or a T cell subset sorted from them (not recorded which). The CDR3 protein is CASSEGVGLPYEQYF. The CDR3 DNA follows: TGTGCCAGCAGCGAGGGAGTGGGACTTCCGTACGAGCAGTACTTC.